The 8 T cell receptor beta chains reported below all come from one sample, sequenced in a study of cytomegalovirus exposure and HLA in healthy donors. The PCR had 60 Vbeta and 13 Jbeta primers. Assay used: immunoSEQ multiplex PCR; TCRdb lists only in-frame clones, some missing. The table includes under 200,000 clones, approximately 74% detected once. Sequences were obtained from PBMCs. The receptor source for this set is a woman younger than 45 in good health and CMV-seronegative.

A note on this clone: The same CDR3 also results from other DNA sequences found in this sample. The J gene is TRBJ1-6, the V gene TRBV7-6; 11 positions match TRBD1. In germline, CDR1 is SGHVS, CDR2 FNYEAQ. This CDR3 is 15 amino acids long. The ends lost 4 bases at V and 6 bases at J; junction bases unmatched: 2. The CDR3 DNA reads as TGTGCCAGCAGCTCCGGACAGGGGGCTAATTCACCCCTCCACTTT. It translates to CASSSGQGANSPLHF.

J is TRBJ2-1 and V is TRBV5-1; no clear D. Per germline, CDR1 SGHRS and CDR2 YFSETQ. With 3 bases removed from V and 7 bases from J, the gap between germline ends came to 11 bases. The CDR3 loop spans 13 amino acids. As DNA, the CDR3 is TGCGCCAGCAGCTCGACTCCTTCGAATGAGCAGTTCTTC. This encodes CASSSTPSNEQFF.

The J gene is TRBJ2-1, the V gene TRBV7-8; TRBD1 matches at 12 bases. The CDR3 contains 16 residues. Germline V gives CDR1 SGHVS, CDR2 FQNEAQ. The V gene end was trimmed by 5 bases and the J gene end by 8 bases; junction bases not matched to a gene: 10. CDR3 sequence (DNA): TGTGCCAGCAGCCATAAGCCGGGACAGGGGGCCGATGAGCAGTTCTTC. Translation: CASSHKPGQGADEQFF.

The chain joins TRBV29-1 to TRBJ1-1, with 8 bases lining up with TRBD1. Unmatched junction bases numbered 6, after V lost 4 bases and J lost 5 bases. CDR3 length: 13 amino acids. The V gene's germline CDR1 is SQVTM and CDR2 ANQGSEA. CDR3 nucleotides: TGCAGCGTTGGACAGGGGCGGTATACTGAAGCTTTCTTT. As protein: CSVGQGRYTEAFF.

The chain combines TRBV4-1 with TRBJ1-4; TRBD1 matches 8 bases. The V gene end was trimmed by 1 base and the J gene end by 6 bases; junction bases not matched to a gene: 10. This CDR3 is 17 amino acids long. Germline CDR1 MGHRA, CDR2 YSYEKL. In DNA form, the CDR3 reads TGCGCCAGCAGCCAAGTGGCAGGGGGCGGTTTCGATGAAAAACTGTTTTTT. Protein product: CASSQVAGGGFDEKLFF.

A few counts support this clone. The chain recombines TRBV5-4 with TRBJ2-1; D is perhaps TRBD2 (5 bases). Trimming stripped 10 bases from V and 7 bases from J, with 15 bases between. The CDR3 covers 12 residues. From germline, CDR1 is SGHNT and CDR2 YYREEE (reference sequence). CDR3 residues: CAVQDWENEQFF. CDR3 in DNA: TGTGCCGTCCAGGACTGGGAGAATGAGCAGTTCTTC.

Notes on this clone: This CDR3 is also generated by other DNA sequences in the sample. This chain uses TRBV29-1 with TRBJ1-4, with TRBD1 matching over 7 bases. V shed 4 bases and J 0 bases; nucleotides not matched to a gene: 14. The germline V gene has CDR1 SQVTM and CDR2 ANQGSEA. This CDR3 is built from 18 residues. The CDR3 DNA reads TGCAGCGTTGGGGGAAAACAGGGGCATATTGCAACTAATGAAAAACTGTTTTTT. This gives the protein CSVGGKQGHIATNEKLFF.

This chain connects TRBV6-6 to TRBJ1-1; 8 bases align to TRBD1. V lost 1 base to trimming and J lost 0 bases; unmatched junction nucleotides: 4. Germline values: CDR1 MNHNY, CDR2 SVGAGI (reference sequence). The CDR3 spans 16 residues. CDR3 bases: TGTGCCAGCAGTTACTTTGACAGGGGAATGAACACTGAAGCTTTCTTT. Amino acid sequence: CASSYFDRGMNTEAFF.